The rows below give T cell receptor beta chains drawn from one sample of a study of blood T cell repertoires in COVID-19. The table came from immunoSEQ multiplex PCR; TCRdb's copy has only in-frame clones and leaves some out. The profile shows a few hundred thousand clones, roughly four fifths of them singletons. Sequencing was done on a sample of peripheral blood. Receptors originate from a person between 65 and 80 years old with COVID-19, enrolled during active disease. Each CDR3 is given with its conserved first and last residue. D genes are given only for firm matches. Size is stated for part of the rows, as once, few or many counts, or as a class when the clone is expanded.

>TRBJ2-1|TRBV5-4|NA|NA
TGTGCCAGCAGAGAGTTGAGCAATGAGCAGTTCTTC
CASRELSNEQFF
>TRBJ1-1|TRBV13|once|NA
TGTGCCAGCAGCTTAGTGGCGGGCAGGAACACTGAAGCTTTCTTT
CASSLVAGRNTEAFF
>TRBJ1-3|TRBV9|few|TRBD1
TGTGCCAGCAGCGCGGTCGGGACAGCTCAAAACACCATATATTTT
CASSAVGTAQNTIYF
>TRBJ2-2|TRBV11-3|once|NA
TGTGCCAGCAGCTCGCGGAAGGAAAACACCGGGGAGCTGTTTTTT
CASSSRKENTGELFF
>TRBJ1-2|TRBV2|NA|NA
TGTGCCAGCAGTGAATGGCTGAACTATGGCTACACCTTC
CASSEWLNYGYTF
>TRBJ1-6|TRBV3-1/TRBV3-2|once|TRBD1
TGTGCCAGCAGGCCGAACAGGGGCGATAATTCACCCCTCCACTTT
CASRPNRGDNSPLHF
>TRBJ2-5|TRBV27|NA|TRBD1
TGTGCCAGCAGTTTATTTTGGGACAGGGAAGAGACCCAGTACTTC
CASSLFWDREETQYF
>TRBJ2-1|TRBV6-2/TRBV6-3|NA|TRBD2
TGTGCCAGCAGTGATAGCGGGGGCCTGGGTTTTGAGCAGTTCTTC
CASSDSGGLGFEQFF
>TRBJ2-2|TRBV5-1|NA|TRBD1
TGCGCCAGCAGCCTAGGACAGGGGGCCGTCGGGGAGCTGTTTTTT
CASSLGQGAVGELFF
>TRBJ2-5|TRBV18|NA|NA
TGTGCCAGCGGCGATACAGGGTCCCTTCTCCAAGAGACCCAGTACTTC
CASGDTGSLLQETQYF
>TRBJ2-2|TRBV27|NA|TRBD1
TGTGCCAGCAGACAGGGGACCGCGAACACCGGGGAGCTGTTTTTT
CASRQGTANTGELFF
>TRBJ2-5|TRBV23-1|few|NA
TGCGCCAGCAAAGTGGAGGAGACCCAGTACTTC
CASKVEETQYF
>TRBJ2-7|TRBV11-2|NA|NA
TGTGCCAGCAGCCTTAGGGGGGGGTCTTACTACGAGCAGTACTTC
CASSLRGGSYYEQYF
>TRBJ2-5|TRBV29-1|NA|NA
TGCAGCGTACTCCTGTTCCAAGAGACCCAGTACTTC
CSVLLFQETQYF
>TRBJ2-1|TRBV6-6|NA|NA
TGTGCCAGCAGTAATCCCCCTACTAGTTCTAATGAGCAGTTCTTC
CASSNPPTSSNEQFF
>TRBJ1-6|TRBV20-1|NA|NA
TGCAGTGCTAGAGATTGGCCATCTCTCCACTTT
CSARDWPSLHF
>TRBJ2-1|TRBV4-1|NA|NA
TGCGCCAGCAGCCAAGCCCTGAAATTCGGCGGCAGTGAGCAGTTCTTC
CASSQALKFGGSEQFF
>TRBJ1-1|TRBV4-2|once|NA
TGTGCCAGCAGCCAAGTCGGGGGTCTTGAAGCTTTCTTT
CASSQVGGLEAFF
>TRBJ2-2|TRBV11-2|NA|NA
TGTGCCAGTAAGGGAGGTGGCACCGGGGAGCTGTTTTTT
CASKGGGTGELFF
>TRBJ2-2|TRBV25-1|NA|NA
TGTGCCAGCAGTGAATTCCTAAACACCGGGGAGCTGTTTTTT
CASSEFLNTGELFF
>TRBJ2-3|TRBV9|NA|TRBD2
TGTGCCAGCAGCGTAGATCTAGCGGGAGCGGTCACAGATACGCAGTATTTT
CASSVDLAGAVTDTQYF
>TRBJ2-7|TRBV7-2|NA|NA
TGTGCCAGCAGCCCAACATCCTACGAGCAGTACTTC
CASSPTSYEQYF
>TRBJ1-2|TRBV9|once|NA
TGTGCCAGCGACTCACCAGCGGATGGCTACACCTTC
CASDSPADGYTF
>TRBJ1-5|TRBV2|NA|NA
TGTGCCAGCAGTCTGAGTAGGGGGTTTAGCAATCAGCCCCAGCATTTT
CASSLSRGFSNQPQHF
>TRBJ1-2|TRBV5-6|NA|NA
TGTGCCAGCAGCTTGGACGGCAGGGCTCAATCCGTTTATGGCTACACCTTC
CASSLDGRAQSVYGYTF
>TRBJ1-2|TRBV25-1|once|NA
TGTGCCAGCAGTGAATTTCACAGGAACTATGGCTACACCTTC
CASSEFHRNYGYTF
>TRBJ1-2|TRBV19|NA|TRBD1
TGTGCCAGTAAACCGGGACAGGGCGGTCGTGGCTACACCTTC
CASKPGQGGRGYTF
>TRBJ2-1|TRBV7-2|NA|TRBD2
TGTGCCAGCAGGATCACTAGCGGGAGTTCCTACAATGAGCAGTTCTTC
CASRITSGSSYNEQFF